The 15 T cell receptor beta chains below come from one sample, sequenced in a study of early T cells in non-severe SARS-CoV-2 infection. In TCRdb, the 5' RACE reads were re-called with MiXCR into one record per CDR3 protein. The repertoire consists of 75,000 to 90,000 distinct CDR3 sequences, with more than 10% occurring once and the leading ten covering around 1.1%. Sequenced: whole blood. These receptors came from an adult who was a healthcare worker with PCR-confirmed SARS-CoV-2 infection or an uninfected control (not recorded which).

V and J are TRBV5-6 and TRBJ2-3; TRBD1 matches at 8 bases. Germline V gives CDR1 SGHDT, CDR2 YYEEEE. V lost 6 bases, J lost 4 bases, and 13 bases stayed unmatched. This CDR3 region has 16 residues. The CDR3 spells CASIFVDRGIPDTQYF. CDR3 nucleotide sequence: TGTGCCAGCATCTTCGTCGACAGGGGTATTCCAGATACGCAGTATTTT.

The rearrangement links TRBV12-3 or TRBV12-4 to TRBJ2-7; 7 nucleotides agree with TRBD1. This CDR3 spans 13 amino acids. V was clipped by 5 bases and J by 7 bases; unmatched bases: 8. CDR3 residues: CASSVTTGREQYF. The CDR3 bases are TGTGCCAGCAGTGTTACGACAGGGCGGGAGCAGTACTTC.

This clonotype was recorded many times. This sequence joins TRBV18 and TRBJ1-1; D ambiguous. The V gene lost 0 bases and the J gene lost 1 base, with 3 bases spanning the gap. The length of the CDR3 is 13 residues. The V gene's germline CDR1 is KGHSH and CDR2 LQKENI. CDR3 amino acids: CASSPPGNTEAFF. CDR3 coding DNA: TGTGCCAGCTCACCACCGGGGAACACTGAAGCTTTCTTT.

This clonotype was recorded a few times. V and J are TRBV12-3 or TRBV12-4 and TRBJ1-1; 7 nucleotides line up with TRBD1. V was pared by 5 bases and J by 1 base, with 7 bases of the junction left unmatched. CDR3 size: 15 residues. CDR3 coding DNA: TGTGCCAGCAGTATACCGGGACAGCAGAACACTGAAGCTTTCTTT. Its translation is CASSIPGQQNTEAFF.

Ten or more counts support this clonotype. The chain links TRBV20-1 to TRBJ2-1; no definite D call. The CDR3 consists of 12 residues. Germline V gives CDR1 DFQATT, CDR2 SNEGSKA (reference sequence). V lost 3 bases and J lost 6, with 9 bases in between. CDR3 nucleotides: TGCAGTGCTAGTTTCACAGTCAATGAGCAGTTCTTC. As protein: CSASFTVNEQFF.

The rearrangement links TRBV6-5 to TRBJ2-7; tentatively, D is TRBD1 or TRBD2 (5 bases each). Trimming shortened V by 6 bases and J by 6 bases, and 21 bases separated the two germline ends. The CDR3 extends over 15 amino acids. Germline V gene data show CDR1 as MNHEY and CDR2 as SVGAGI. The CDR3 DNA is TGTGCCAGCAGCCCCCGGGACCCAAAGCCCCTCGAGCAGTACTTC. Its protein is CASSPRDPKPLEQYF.

In its sample, this clonotype was seen a few times. V is TRBV29-1 and J is TRBJ2-2; no firm D call. The CDR3 extends over 13 amino acids. V lost 7 bases, J lost 5 bases, and 14 bases lay in between. Germline loops: CDR1 SQVTM, CDR2 ANQGSEA. The CDR3: CSATPSGTGELFF. In DNA, the CDR3 is TGCAGCGCTACCCCCTCCGGAACCGGGGAGCTGTTTTTT.

This clonotype was seen many times. The chain recombines TRBV6-2 or TRBV6-3 with TRBJ2-3; TRBD2 agrees at 9 bases. V dropped 6 bases and J dropped 5; count of bases not matched to a gene: 12. The CDR3 has 16 residues. Germline CDR1 is MNHEY and CDR2 is SVGEGT. CDR3 sequence: CASSPSGRLFGDTQYF. In nucleotides, the CDR3 is TGTGCCAGCAGCCCCAGCGGGAGGTTGTTCGGAGATACGCAGTATTTT.

The chain combines TRBV28 with TRBJ2-1; TRBD1 matches at 7 bases. CDR3 length: 14 residues. Trimming removed 5 bases from V and 7 bases from J; junction bases left unmatched: 8. In germline, CDR1 is MDHEN, CDR2 SYDVKM. Written as DNA, the CDR3 is TGTGCCAGCAGTCTCCCGACAGGGCCAAATGAGCAGTTCTTC. It is translated as CASSLPTGPNEQFF.

This clonotype was counted a few times. The chain has TRBV20-1 and TRBJ1-1; no reliable D call. With 3 bases removed from V and 4 bases from J, the gap between germline ends came to 12 bases. The CDR3 has 13 amino acids. From germline, CDR1 is DFQATT and CDR2 SNEGSKA (reference sequence). CDR3 loop: CSASSQGGTEAFF. The CDR3 bases are TGCAGTGCTAGCTCACAAGGAGGCACTGAAGCTTTCTTT.

The rearrangement joins TRBV7-6 to TRBJ1-3; 10 positions match TRBD1. Germline V gene sequence: CDR1 SGHVS, CDR2 FNYEAQ. The CDR3 is 18 residues long. J was trimmed by 6 bases and V by 4 bases; bases with no gene match: 15. Here the CDR3 reads CASSYPRDRGVAENTIYF. CDR3 sequence (DNA): TGTGCCAGCAGCTACCCCCGGGACAGGGGCGTCGCTGAAAACACCATATATTTT.

Ten or more counts support this clonotype. This chain links TRBV14 with TRBJ2-7; D tentatively reads TRBD1 or TRBD2 (5 bases each). Trimming cost V 3 bases and J 1 base, with 13 bases left between them. Germline lookup yields CDR1 SGHDN and CDR2 FVKESK. The CDR3 totals 15 residues. The CDR3 DNA reads TGTGCCAGCAGCCAGTACCCCGGGGCTTCCTACGAGCAGTACTTC. Translated, it gives CASSQYPGASYEQYF.

The chain joins TRBV6-2 or TRBV6-3 to TRBJ2-2; a possible D gene is TRBD1 (5 bases). Deletions cut 5 bases from V and 6 bases from J, with 10 bases between. CDR3 length equals 13 residues. The V gene's germline CDR1 is MNHEY and CDR2 SVGEGT. The CDR3 DNA follows: TGTGCCAGCAGTCCCTTAGGGGCCGGGGAGCTGTTTTTT. Translated, it gives CASSPLGAGELFF.

Points on this clonotype: This may be a read error, as it is one base from a much larger clone. The CDR3 reads CSARDLASGSYNEQFF. CDR3 DNA: TGCAGTGCTAGAGATTTGGCTAGCGGGAGTTACAATGAGCAGTTCTTC. The gene calls are TRBV20-1 and TRBJ2-1; 10 bases are shared with TRBD2. V shed 0 bases, J shed 4 bases, and the junction held 6 bases outside the gene matches. CDR1 and CDR2 from the germline V gene are DFQATT and SNEGSKA (reference sequence). The CDR3 runs 16 residues.

This clonotype was counted at least ten times. V is TRBV27 and J is TRBJ2-3; D could derive from TRBD1 or TRBD2 (5 bases each). V was cut by 2 bases and J by 1 base, with 13 bases left in between. Germline V gene lookup returns CDR1 MNHEY and CDR2 SMNVEV (reference sequence). The CDR3 has 16 residues. CDR3 sequence: CASSLIRDGGTDTQYF. The CDR3 DNA is TGTGCCAGCAGTTTAATCAGGGACGGGGGCACAGATACGCAGTATTTT.